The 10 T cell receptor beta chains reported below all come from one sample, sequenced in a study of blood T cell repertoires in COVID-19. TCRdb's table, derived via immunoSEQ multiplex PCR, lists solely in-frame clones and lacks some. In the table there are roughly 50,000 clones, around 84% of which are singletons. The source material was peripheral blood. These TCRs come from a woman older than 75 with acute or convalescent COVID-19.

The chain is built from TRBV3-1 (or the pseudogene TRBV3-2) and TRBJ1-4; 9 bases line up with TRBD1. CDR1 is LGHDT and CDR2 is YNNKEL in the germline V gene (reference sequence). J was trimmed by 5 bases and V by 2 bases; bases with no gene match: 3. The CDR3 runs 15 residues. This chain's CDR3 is CASSQTGTGNEKLFF. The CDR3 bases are TGTGCCAGCAGCCAAACCGGGACAGGGAATGAAAAACTGTTTTTT.

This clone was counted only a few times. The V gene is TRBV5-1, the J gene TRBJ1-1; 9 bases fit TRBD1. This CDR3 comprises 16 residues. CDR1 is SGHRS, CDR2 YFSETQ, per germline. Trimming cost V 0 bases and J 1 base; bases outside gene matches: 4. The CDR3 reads CASSLEGTGRNTEAFF. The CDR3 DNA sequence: TGCGCCAGCAGCTTGGAAGGGACAGGGAGGAACACTGAAGCTTTCTTT.

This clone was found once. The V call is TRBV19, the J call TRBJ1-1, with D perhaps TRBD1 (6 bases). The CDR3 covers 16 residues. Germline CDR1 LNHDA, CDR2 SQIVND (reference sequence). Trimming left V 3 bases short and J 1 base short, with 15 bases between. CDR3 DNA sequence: TGTGCCAGTAGTATCACCAACAGGGAGAGGAACACTGAAGCTTTCTTT. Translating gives CASSITNRERNTEAFF. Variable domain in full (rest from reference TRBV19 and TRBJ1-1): DGGITQSPKYLFRKEGQNVTLSCEQNLNHDAMYWYRQDPGQGLRLIYYSQIVNDFQKGDIAEGYSVSREKKESFPLTVTSAQKNPTAFYLCASSITNRERNTEAFFGQGTRLTVV.

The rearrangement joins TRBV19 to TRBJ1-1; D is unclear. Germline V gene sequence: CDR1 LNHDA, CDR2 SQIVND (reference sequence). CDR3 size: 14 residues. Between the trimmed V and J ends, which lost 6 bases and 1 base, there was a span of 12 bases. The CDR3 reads CASSSGGGNTEAFF. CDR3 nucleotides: TGTGCCAGTAGCTCGGGCGGAGGGAACACTGAAGCTTTCTTT.

This CDR3 is CASSQAGLLSGYTF. The DNA of the CDR3 is TGTGCCAGCAGCCAGGCAGGGCTTTTAAGTGGCTACACCTTC. This sequence joins TRBV14 and TRBJ1-2, with D perhaps TRBD1 (5 bases). This CDR3 is 14 amino acids long. Germline V gene sequence: CDR1 SGHDN, CDR2 FVKESK. V lost 3 bases and J lost 7, with 15 bases in between.

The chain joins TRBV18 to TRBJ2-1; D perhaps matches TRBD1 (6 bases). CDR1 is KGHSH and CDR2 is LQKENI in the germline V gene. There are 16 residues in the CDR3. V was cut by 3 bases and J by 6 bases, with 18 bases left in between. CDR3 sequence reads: CASSPPGQGISNEQFF. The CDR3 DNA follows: TGTGCCAGCTCACCCCCCGGGCAGGGGATCAGCAATGAGCAGTTCTTC.

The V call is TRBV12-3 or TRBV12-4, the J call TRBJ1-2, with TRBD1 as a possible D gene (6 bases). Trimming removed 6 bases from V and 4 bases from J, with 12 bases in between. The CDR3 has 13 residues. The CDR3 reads CASSRQDGYGYTF. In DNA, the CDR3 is TGTGCCAGCAGCCGACAGGATGGCTATGGCTACACCTTC.

For the CDR3, the DNA is TGTGCCAGCAGTTCCGGGACAGGGGGCGCTTATGGCTACACCTTC. It specifies CASSSGTGGAYGYTF. The chain employs TRBV6-5 and TRBJ1-2, with 12 bases matching TRBD1. Trimming took 4 bases from V and 5 from J; bases not matched to a gene: 5. The CDR3 extends over 15 amino acids. Germline values: CDR1 MNHEY, CDR2 SVGAGI.

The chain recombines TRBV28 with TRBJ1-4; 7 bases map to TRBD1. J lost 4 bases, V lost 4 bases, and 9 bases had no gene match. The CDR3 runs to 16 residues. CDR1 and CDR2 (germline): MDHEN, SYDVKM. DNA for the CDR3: TGTGCCAGCAGTTCCCATGGGACAGACCTTAATGAAAAACTGTTTTTT. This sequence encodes CASSSHGTDLNEKLFF.

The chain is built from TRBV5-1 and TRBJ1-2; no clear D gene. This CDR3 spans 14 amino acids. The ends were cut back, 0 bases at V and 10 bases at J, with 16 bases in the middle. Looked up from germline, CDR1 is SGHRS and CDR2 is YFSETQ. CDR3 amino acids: CASSLAPGQEDYTF. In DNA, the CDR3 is TGCGCCAGCAGCTTGGCCCCAGGTCAGGAGGACTACACCTTC.